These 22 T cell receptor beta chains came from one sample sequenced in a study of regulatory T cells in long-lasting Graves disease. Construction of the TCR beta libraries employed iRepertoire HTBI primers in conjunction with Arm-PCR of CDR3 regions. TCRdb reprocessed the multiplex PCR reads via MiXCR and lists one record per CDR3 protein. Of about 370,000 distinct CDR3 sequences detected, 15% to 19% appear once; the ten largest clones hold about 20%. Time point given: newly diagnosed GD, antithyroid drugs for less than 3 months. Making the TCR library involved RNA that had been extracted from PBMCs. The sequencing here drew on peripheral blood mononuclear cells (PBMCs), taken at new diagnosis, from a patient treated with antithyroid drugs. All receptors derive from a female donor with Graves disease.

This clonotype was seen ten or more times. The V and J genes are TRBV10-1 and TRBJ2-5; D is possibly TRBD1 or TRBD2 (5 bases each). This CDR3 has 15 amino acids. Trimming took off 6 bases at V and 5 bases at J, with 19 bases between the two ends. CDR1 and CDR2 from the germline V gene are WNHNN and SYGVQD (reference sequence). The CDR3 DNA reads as TGCGCCAGCAGCCCTGCGTTCGGGGCTAGGGAGACCCAGTACTTC. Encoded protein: CASSPAFGARETQYF.

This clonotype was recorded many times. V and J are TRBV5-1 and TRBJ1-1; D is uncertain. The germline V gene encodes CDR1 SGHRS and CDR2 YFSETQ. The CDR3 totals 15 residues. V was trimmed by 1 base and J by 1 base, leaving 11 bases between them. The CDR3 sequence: CASSLTLGKNTEAFF. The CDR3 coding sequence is TGCGCCAGCAGCTTGACGCTCGGCAAGAACACTGAAGCTTTCTTT.

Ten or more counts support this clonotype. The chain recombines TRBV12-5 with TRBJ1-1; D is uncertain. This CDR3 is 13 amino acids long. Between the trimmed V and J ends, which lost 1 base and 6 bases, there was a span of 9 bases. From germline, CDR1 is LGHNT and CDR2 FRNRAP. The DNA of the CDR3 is TGTGCTAGTGGTTTGGGAGGAGGTGCTGAAGCTTTCTTT. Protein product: CASGLGGGAEAFF.

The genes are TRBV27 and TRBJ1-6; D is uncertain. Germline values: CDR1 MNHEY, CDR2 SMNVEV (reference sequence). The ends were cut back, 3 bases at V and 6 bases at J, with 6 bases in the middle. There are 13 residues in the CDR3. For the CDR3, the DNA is TGTGCCAGCAGTTTCGTCAGTAATTCACCCCTCCACTTT. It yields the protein CASSFVSNSPLHF.

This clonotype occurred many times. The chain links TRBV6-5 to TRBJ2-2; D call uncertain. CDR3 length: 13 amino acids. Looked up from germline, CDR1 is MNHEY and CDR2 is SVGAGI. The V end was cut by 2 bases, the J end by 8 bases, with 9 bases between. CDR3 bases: TGTGCCAGCAGTTACCGAGGTGAAGGGGAGCTGTTTTTT. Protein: CASSYRGEGELFF.

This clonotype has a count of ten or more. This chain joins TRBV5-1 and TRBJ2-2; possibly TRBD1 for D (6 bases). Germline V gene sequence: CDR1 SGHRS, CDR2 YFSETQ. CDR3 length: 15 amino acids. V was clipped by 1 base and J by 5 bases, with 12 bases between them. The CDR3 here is CASSLLTGQTGELFF. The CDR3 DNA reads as TGCGCCAGCAGCTTGCTCACAGGGCAAACCGGGGAGCTGTTTTTT.

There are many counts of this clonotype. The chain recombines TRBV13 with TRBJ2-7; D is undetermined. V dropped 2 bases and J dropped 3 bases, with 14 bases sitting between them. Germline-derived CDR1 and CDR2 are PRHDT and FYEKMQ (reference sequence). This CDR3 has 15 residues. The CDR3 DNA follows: TGTGCCAGCAGCTTATTTGGCAGCATGTTCTACGAGCAGTACTTC. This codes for CASSLFGSMFYEQYF.

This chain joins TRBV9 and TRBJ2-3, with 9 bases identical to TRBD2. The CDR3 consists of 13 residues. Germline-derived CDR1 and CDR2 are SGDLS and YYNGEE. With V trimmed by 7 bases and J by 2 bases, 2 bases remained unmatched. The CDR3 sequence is CASGGGDTDTQYF. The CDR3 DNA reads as TGTGCCAGCGGCGGGGGGGACACAGATACGCAGTATTTT. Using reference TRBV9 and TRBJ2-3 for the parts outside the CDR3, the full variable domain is DSGVTQTPKHLITATGQRVTLRCSPRSGDLSVYWYQQSLDQGLQFLIQYYNGEERAKGNILERFSAQQFPDLHSELNLSSLELGDSALYFCASGGGDTDTQYFGPGTRLTVL.

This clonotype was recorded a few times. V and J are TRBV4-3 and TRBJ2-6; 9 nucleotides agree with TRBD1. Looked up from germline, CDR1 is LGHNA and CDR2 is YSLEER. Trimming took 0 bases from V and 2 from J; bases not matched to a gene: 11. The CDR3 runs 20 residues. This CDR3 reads CASSQEIARTGATGANVLTF. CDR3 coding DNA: TGCGCCAGCAGCCAAGAAATCGCCCGGACAGGGGCCACTGGGGCCAACGTCCTGACTTTC.

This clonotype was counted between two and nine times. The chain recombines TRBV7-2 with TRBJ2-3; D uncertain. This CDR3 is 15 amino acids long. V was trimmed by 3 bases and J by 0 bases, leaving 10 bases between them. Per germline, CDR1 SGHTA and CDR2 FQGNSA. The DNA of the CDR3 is TGTGCCAGCAGCTTCCCCTTTCTTAGCACAGATACGCAGTATTTT. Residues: CASSFPFLSTDTQYF.

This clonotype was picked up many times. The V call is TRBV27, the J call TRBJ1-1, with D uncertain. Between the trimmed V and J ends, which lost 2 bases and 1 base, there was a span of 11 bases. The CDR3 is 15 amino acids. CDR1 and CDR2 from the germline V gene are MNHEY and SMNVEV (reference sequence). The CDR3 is CASSLGRGANTEAFF. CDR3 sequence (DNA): TGTGCCAGCAGTTTAGGTCGGGGTGCGAACACTGAAGCTTTCTTT.

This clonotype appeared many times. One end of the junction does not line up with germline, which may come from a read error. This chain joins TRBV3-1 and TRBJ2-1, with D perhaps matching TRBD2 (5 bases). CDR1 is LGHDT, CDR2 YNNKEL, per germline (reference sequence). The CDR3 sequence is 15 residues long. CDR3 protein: CASSQVLSDYNEQFF. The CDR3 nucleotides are TGTGCCAGCAGTCAGGTACTCTCTGACTACAATGAACAGTTCTTC.

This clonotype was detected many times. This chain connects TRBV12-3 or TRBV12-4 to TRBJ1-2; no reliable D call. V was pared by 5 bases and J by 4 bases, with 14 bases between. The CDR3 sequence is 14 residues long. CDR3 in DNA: TGTGCCAGCAGTCCCCCCTCCGAACGCTATGGCTACACCTTC. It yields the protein CASSPPSERYGYTF.

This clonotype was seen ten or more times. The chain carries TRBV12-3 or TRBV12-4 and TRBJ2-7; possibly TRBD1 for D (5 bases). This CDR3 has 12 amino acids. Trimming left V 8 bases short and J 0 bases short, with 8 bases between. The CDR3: CASGAGSYEQYF. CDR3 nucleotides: TGTGCCAGCGGGGCAGGCTCCTACGAGCAGTACTTC.

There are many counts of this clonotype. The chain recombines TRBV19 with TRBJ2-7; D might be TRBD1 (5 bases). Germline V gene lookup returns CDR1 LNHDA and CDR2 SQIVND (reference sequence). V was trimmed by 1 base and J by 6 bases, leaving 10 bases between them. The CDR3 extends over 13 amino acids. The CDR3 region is CASSIAAGFEQYF. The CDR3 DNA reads TGTGCCAGTAGTATAGCAGCAGGGTTCGAGCAGTACTTC.

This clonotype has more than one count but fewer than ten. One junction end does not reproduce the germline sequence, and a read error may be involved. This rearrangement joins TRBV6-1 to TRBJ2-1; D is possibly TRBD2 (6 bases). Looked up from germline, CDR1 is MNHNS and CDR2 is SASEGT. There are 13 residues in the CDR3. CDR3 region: CTSSECGADEQFF. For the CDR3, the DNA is TGTACCAGCAGTGAATGCGGGGCAGATGAGCAGTTCTTC.

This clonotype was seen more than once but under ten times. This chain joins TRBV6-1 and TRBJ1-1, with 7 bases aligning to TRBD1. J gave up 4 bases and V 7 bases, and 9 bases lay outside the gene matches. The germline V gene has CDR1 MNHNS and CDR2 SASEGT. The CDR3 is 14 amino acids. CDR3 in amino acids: CASIPQGIGTEAFF. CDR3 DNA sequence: TGTGCCAGCATCCCACAGGGGATTGGCACTGAAGCTTTCTTT.

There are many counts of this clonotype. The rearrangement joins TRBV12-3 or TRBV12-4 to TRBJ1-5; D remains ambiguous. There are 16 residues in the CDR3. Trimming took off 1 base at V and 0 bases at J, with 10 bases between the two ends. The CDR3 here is CASSLDTFSSNQPQHF. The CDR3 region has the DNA TGTGCCAGCAGTTTAGACACCTTTAGTAGCAATCAGCCCCAGCATTTT.

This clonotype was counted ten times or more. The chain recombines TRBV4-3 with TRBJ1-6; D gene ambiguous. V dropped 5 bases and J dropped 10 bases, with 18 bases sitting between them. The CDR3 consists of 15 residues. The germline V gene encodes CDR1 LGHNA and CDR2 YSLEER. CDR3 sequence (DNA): TGCGCCAGCAGCTTAAAGGGTGTTAGAAAATCACCCCTCCACTTT. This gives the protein CASSLKGVRKSPLHF.

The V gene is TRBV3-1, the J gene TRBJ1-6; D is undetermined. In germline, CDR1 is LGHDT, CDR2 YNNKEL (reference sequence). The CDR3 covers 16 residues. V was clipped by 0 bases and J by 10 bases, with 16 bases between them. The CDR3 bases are TGTGCCAGCAGCCAAGAGTTGACACCTTTTGGATCACCCCTCCACTTT. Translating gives CASSQELTPFGSPLHF.

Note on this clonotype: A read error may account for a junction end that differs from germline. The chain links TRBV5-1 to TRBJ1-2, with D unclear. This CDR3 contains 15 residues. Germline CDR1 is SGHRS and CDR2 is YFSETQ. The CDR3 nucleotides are TGCGCCGGCAGCCCGACACTCGACGCCTCTGGAGGCTACACCTTC. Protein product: CAGSPTLDASGGYTF.

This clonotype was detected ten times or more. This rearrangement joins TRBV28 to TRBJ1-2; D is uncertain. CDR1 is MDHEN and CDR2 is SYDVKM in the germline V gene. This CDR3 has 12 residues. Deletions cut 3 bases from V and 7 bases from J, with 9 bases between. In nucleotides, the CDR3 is TGTGCCAGCAGTTTGATCTCCCGTGGCTACACCTTC. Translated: CASSLISRGYTF.